Below, one T cell receptor (beta chain) is given with its context. Its antigen is unidentified. The CDR3 is made up of 16 amino acids. CDR1 and CDR2 from the germline V gene are LNHDA and SQIVND (reference sequence). Trimming pared 7 bases from V and 0 bases from J, leaving 16 bases between. This specimen comes from a study of shared clonotypes between healthy human individuals. Whole-study findings and limits: Compared with memory subsets, naive subsets generally had larger estimated richness.

The assay was immunoSEQ multiplex PCR, and TCRdb's table has in-frame clones only and misses some. The table has a few million clones, 90% to 96% seen once. The V gene is TRBV19, the J gene TRBJ1-5; D not certain. This clonotype originated in a man aged 18-30 years in good health. The sample consisted of naive CD4+ T cells sorted from blood. Stated subset: CD45RA+ positively selected. The CDR3 reads CASNPLAGYSNQPQHF. Written as DNA, the CDR3 is TGTGCCAGTAACCCATTGGCCGGGTATAGCAATCAGCCCCAGCATTTT.